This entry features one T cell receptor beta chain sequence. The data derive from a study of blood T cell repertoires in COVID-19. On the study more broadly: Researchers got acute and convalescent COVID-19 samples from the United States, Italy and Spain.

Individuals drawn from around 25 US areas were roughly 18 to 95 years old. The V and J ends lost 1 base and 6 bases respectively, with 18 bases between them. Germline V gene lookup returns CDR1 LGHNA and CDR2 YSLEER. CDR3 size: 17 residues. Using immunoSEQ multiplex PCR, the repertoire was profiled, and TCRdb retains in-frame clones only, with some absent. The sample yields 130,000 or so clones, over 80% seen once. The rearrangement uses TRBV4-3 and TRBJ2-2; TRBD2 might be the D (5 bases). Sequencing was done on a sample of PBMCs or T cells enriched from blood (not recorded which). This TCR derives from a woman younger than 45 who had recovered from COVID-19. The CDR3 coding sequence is TGCGCCAGCAGCCAAGGGATTAGGCGGGCCCTGCCCGGGGAGCTGTTTTTT. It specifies CASSQGIRRALPGELFF.